This entry lists 24 T cell receptor beta chains sequenced from one sample in a study of T cell changes during pregnancy in multiple sclerosis. Clones were sequenced by immunoSEQ multiplex PCR, and TCRdb holds only the in-frame ones, with some missing. The sample records about 73,000 clones, roughly 88% being singletons. The sequencing used peripheral blood, collected after pregnancy. The source is a female donor in good health, enrolled as a control in a pregnancy study.

The rearrangement joins TRBV13 to TRBJ2-3; 8 bases fit TRBD2. V lost 2 bases and J lost 0; bases outside the gene matches: 16. The CDR3 length is 20 residues. Germline CDR1 is PRHDT and CDR2 is FYEKMQ (reference sequence). The CDR3 loop is CASSLFVAGGPGVSTDTQYF. The CDR3, as DNA: TGTGCCAGCAGCTTATTCGTCGCGGGAGGACCGGGGGTTAGCACAGATACGCAGTATTTT.

V is TRBV25-1 and J is TRBJ1-5; unclear D gene. Germline V CDR1 and CDR2: MGHDK, SYGVNS. CDR3 length: 15 amino acids. V lost 3 bases and J 7 bases, leaving 16 bases between the germline ends. CDR3 protein: CASSDRTASGQPQHF. CDR3 nucleotides: TGTGCCAGCAGTGATAGGACGGCTTCGGGACAGCCCCAGCATTTT. The full variable domain, its missing parts supplied by reference TRBV25-1 and TRBJ1-5, is EADIYQTPRYLVIGTGKKITLECSQTMGHDKMYWYQQDPGMELHLIHYSYGVNSTEKGDLSSESTVSRIRTEHFPLTLESARPSHTSQYLCASSDRTASGQPQHFGDGTRLSIL.

The chain is built from TRBV5-1 and TRBJ2-7, with unresolved D. The V end lost 0 bases, the J end lost 2 bases, and 9 bases lay between the germline ends. Germline V gene lookup returns CDR1 SGHRS and CDR2 YFSETQ. The CDR3 consists of 14 residues. CDR3 coding DNA: TGCGCCAGCAGCTTGGCCGAGGATCCCTACGAGCAGTACTTC. Its translation is CASSLAEDPYEQYF. Based on the CDR3 plus reference TRBV5-1 and TRBJ2-7, the full variable domain is KAGVTQTPRYLIKTRGQQVTLSCSPISGHRSVSWYQQTPGQGLQFLFEYFSETQRNKGNFPGRFSGRQFSNSRSEMNVSTLELGDSALYLCASSLAEDPYEQYFGPGTRLTVT.

This clone was counted a few times. This chain links TRBV19 with TRBJ1-2, with TRBD1 identical over 7 bases. The V gene end was trimmed by 5 bases and the J gene end by 0 bases; junction bases not matched to a gene: 3. Germline V gives CDR1 LNHDA, CDR2 SQIVND (reference sequence). The CDR3 is 14 amino acids. The CDR3 spells CASSRDRANYGYTF. The CDR3 bases are TGTGCCAGTAGTCGGGACAGAGCTAACTATGGCTACACCTTC. The variable domain in full, with the rest retrieved from reference TRBV19 and TRBJ1-2, is DGGITQSPKYLFRKEGQNVTLSCEQNLNHDAMYWYRQDPGQGLRLIYYSQIVNDFQKGDIAEGYSVSREKKESFPLTVTSAQKNPTAFYLCASSRDRANYGYTFGSGTRLTVV.

The chain carries TRBV7-8 and TRBJ1-1, with TRBD1 matching over 7 bases. The germline CDR1 and CDR2 sequences are SGHVS and FQNEAQ. CDR3 length equals 15 residues. V lost 5 bases, J lost 6 bases, and 12 bases stayed unmatched. CDR3 nucleotide sequence: TGTGCCAGCAGCCCAGGACAGGCAAGGTACGCTGAAGCTTTCTTT. Protein product: CASSPGQARYAEAFF.

The chain combines TRBV13 with TRBJ1-1, with 7 bases matching TRBD1. Germline values: CDR1 PRHDT, CDR2 FYEKMQ (reference sequence). The ends lost 5 bases at V and 4 bases at J; junction bases unmatched: 4. This CDR3 region has 13 residues. The CDR3 here is CASSPQGGTEAFF. CDR3 nucleotides: TGTGCCAGCAGCCCTCAGGGGGGCACTGAAGCTTTCTTT.

The chain uses TRBV29-1 and TRBJ1-2; D ambiguous. The V end lost 4 bases, the J end lost 5 bases, and 8 bases lay between the germline ends. From germline, CDR1 is SQVTM and CDR2 ANQGSEA. This CDR3 has 11 amino acids. CDR3 residues: CSVVLSYGYTF. CDR3 nucleotides: TGCAGCGTTGTACTGTCGTATGGCTACACCTTC.

V usage is TRBV11-3 and J usage is TRBJ1-6; D ambiguous. The CDR3 extends over 14 amino acids. Germline loops: CDR1 SGHNT, CDR2 YENEEA. The V and J ends lost 1 base and 3 bases respectively, with 4 bases between them. CDR3 sequence (DNA): TGTGCCAGCAGCTTAGCCATCTATAATTCACCCCTCCACTTT. Its protein is CASSLAIYNSPLHF.

This clone was seen only a few times. V usage is TRBV5-1 and J usage is TRBJ2-7, with TRBD1 matching over 8 bases. From germline, CDR1 is SGHRS and CDR2 YFSETQ. The junction had 10 bases not matched to a gene; V was cut back by 3 bases and J by 5 bases. The CDR3 totals 15 residues. The CDR3 protein is CASSSVDRAPDEQYF. The CDR3 region has the DNA TGCGCCAGCAGCTCGGTGGACAGGGCGCCCGACGAGCAGTACTTC.

The chain carries TRBV6-6 and TRBJ2-5; TRBD2 agrees at 9 bases. Germline CDR1 and CDR2: MNHNY and SVGAGI (reference sequence). With 11 bases clipped from V and 2 bases from J, the junction kept 9 bases outside the gene matches. The CDR3 consists of 14 residues. The DNA for the CDR3 is TGTGCCGGAAGCGAGCGGGGGGTACAAGAGACCCAGTACTTC. Protein: CAGSERGVQETQYF.

A single count supports this clone. The chain carries TRBV7-2 and TRBJ1-1; 9 bases line up with TRBD1. With 5 bases clipped from V and 11 bases from J, the junction kept 9 bases outside the gene matches. Germline CDR1 and CDR2: SGHTA and FQGNSA. The CDR3 covers 13 residues. The CDR3 DNA reads as TGTGCCAGCAGCAGGACAGGGGCCCTTTCCGCTTTCTTT. Protein product: CASSRTGALSAFF. The whole variable domain, remainder taken from reference TRBV7-2 and TRBJ1-1, is GAGVSQSPSNKVTEKGKDVELRCDPISGHTALYWYRQSLGQGLEFLIYFQGNSAPDKSGLPSDRFSAERTGGSVSTLTIQRTQQEDSAVYLCASSRTGALSAFFGQGTRLTVV.

V gene TRBV27 combines with J gene TRBJ1-1; 7 positions agree with TRBD1. The CDR3 has 14 amino acids. V was pared by 6 bases and J by 1 base, with 5 bases of the junction left unmatched. Germline V gene sequence: CDR1 MNHEY, CDR2 SMNVEV (reference sequence). The CDR3 loop reads CASSRGQTNTEAFF. The CDR3 region has the DNA TGTGCCAGCAGCCGGGGACAGACGAACACTGAAGCTTTCTTT.

This chain uses TRBV4-1 with TRBJ2-7, with TRBD2 matching 11 bases. The trim removed 4 bases at V and 6 bases at J, leaving 8 bases unmatched. Germline V gene data show CDR1 as MGHRA and CDR2 as YSYEKL. The CDR3 has 15 amino acids. The CDR3 sequence is CASSPLAGGRGEQYF. The DNA for the CDR3 is TGCGCCAGCAGCCCGTTAGCGGGAGGGCGCGGCGAGCAGTACTTC.

The rearrangement links TRBV11-3 to TRBJ2-3; 7 bases map to TRBD1. CDR3 length: 15 amino acids. J was trimmed by 2 bases and V by 0 bases; bases with no gene match: 2. Germline loops: CDR1 SGHNT, CDR2 YENEEA. The CDR3 spells CASSLDDRVTDTQYF. The DNA of the CDR3 is TGTGCCAGCAGCTTAGACGACAGGGTCACAGATACGCAGTATTTT.

This clone was counted a few times. This sequence joins TRBV18 and TRBJ2-7; D may be TRBD1 (5 bases). The CDR3 has 15 amino acids. V dropped 1 base and J dropped 5 bases, with 15 bases sitting between them. In germline, CDR1 is KGHSH, CDR2 LQKENI. The CDR3 DNA reads TGTGCCAGCTCACCACAGGCCGCAGGGCTACACGAGCAGTACTTC. It translates to CASSPQAAGLHEQYF.

V usage is TRBV4-1 and J usage is TRBJ1-5; D is undetermined. Trimming removed 1 base from V and 0 bases from J, with 16 bases in between. From germline, CDR1 is MGHRA and CDR2 YSYEKL. The CDR3 runs 18 residues. For the CDR3, the DNA is TGCGCCAGCAGCCAAGTTACTTCCGAACAGCATAGCAATCAGCCCCAGCATTTT. Protein: CASSQVTSEQHSNQPQHF.

The rearrangement uses TRBV2 and TRBJ2-7; 8 nucleotides align to TRBD2. After removal of 1 base from V and 4 bases from J, the junction contained 3 bases not matched to a gene. The germline CDR1 and CDR2 sequences are SNHLY and FYNNEI. This CDR3 is 14 amino acids long. CDR3 protein: CASSEGGLAYEQYF. For the CDR3, the DNA is TGTGCCAGCAGTGAAGGAGGACTAGCTTACGAGCAGTACTTC.

This chain uses TRBV29-1 with TRBJ1-4; D unclear. The CDR3 is 18 residues long. Germline loops: CDR1 SQVTM, CDR2 ANQGSEA. V was cut by 7 bases and J by 2 bases, with 26 bases left in between. CDR3 DNA sequence: TGCAGCGCTAGAGGAGTTGGTCTCGGTATTTCCACTAATGAAAAACTGTTTTTT. Protein product: CSARGVGLGISTNEKLFF.

J is TRBJ2-3 and V is TRBV7-2; D is unresolved. Trimming took 5 bases from V and 0 from J, leaving 6 bases between them. This CDR3 has 13 residues. CDR1 is SGHTA and CDR2 is FQGNSA in the germline V gene. CDR3 protein: CASSHSSTDTQYF. CDR3 DNA: TGTGCCAGCAGCCACTCTAGCACAGATACGCAGTATTTT.

The chain combines TRBV4-3 with TRBJ1-1, with D uncertain. V was trimmed by 0 bases and J by 5 bases, leaving 10 bases between them. The CDR3 sequence is 14 residues long. Germline-derived CDR1 and CDR2 are LGHNA and YSLEER. CDR3 in amino acids: CASSQDLAITEAFF. CDR3 sequence (DNA): TGCGCCAGCAGCCAAGATTTGGCAATAACTGAAGCTTTCTTT.

This sequence joins TRBV27 and TRBJ2-3; 12 bases map to TRBD2. Germline CDR1 is MNHEY and CDR2 is SMNVEV (reference sequence). Trimming cost V 5 bases and J 7 bases; bases outside gene matches: 10. CDR3 size: 16 residues. The CDR3 loop reads CASSPLARTSGNTQYF. DNA for the CDR3: TGTGCCAGCAGTCCTCTAGCTCGGACTAGCGGGAATACGCAGTATTTT.

The chain employs TRBV10-2 and TRBJ1-5; D is ambiguous. Looked up from germline, CDR1 is WSHSY and CDR2 is SAAADI. Trimming shortened V by 7 bases and J by 6 bases, and 10 bases separated the two germline ends. CDR3 size: 12 residues. The CDR3 region is CASNSGGQPQHF. The CDR3 DNA follows: TGCGCCAGCAATTCGGGTGGTCAGCCCCAGCATTTT.

The chain recombines TRBV29-1 with TRBJ2-3; D unclear. The germline V and J ends were trimmed by 4 bases and 4 bases, with 3 bases remaining between them. The CDR3 has 10 residues. Per germline, CDR1 SQVTM and CDR2 ANQGSEA. The CDR3 region is CSVAADTQYF. The CDR3 bases are TGCAGCGTTGCAGCAGATACGCAGTATTTT.

CDR3 amino acids: CASSLDRANNQPQHF. CDR3 nucleotide sequence: TGTGCCAGCAGCCTGGACAGGGCAAACAATCAGCCCCAGCATTTT. The V gene is TRBV7-8, the J gene TRBJ1-5; 8 nucleotides match TRBD1. The trim removed 5 bases at V and 3 bases at J, leaving 6 bases unmatched. Germline values: CDR1 SGHVS, CDR2 FQNEAQ. This CDR3 has 15 residues.